A selection of T cell receptor beta chains follows, all from one sample in a study of shared clonotypes between healthy human individuals. Generated by immunoSEQ multiplex PCR, the TCRdb table keeps only in-frame clones and is missing some. The top ten hold roughly 0.13% of the sample, which has 2 million to 2.5 million clones, around 95% seen once. Material for sequencing was naive CD4+ T cells sorted from blood. These receptors were taken from a man aged 18 to 30 in good health. Each CDR3 is given with its conserved first and last residue. The order of the fields is clone size, J gene, D gene, V gene, CDR3 protein, CDR3 DNA. A D gene is named only where the DNA matches it firmly. Expanded clones are given a class, and other clones once, few, many or no size at all.

- | TRBJ2-2 | TRBD2 | TRBV5-1 | CASSPGTSGDTNTGELFF | TGCGCCAGCAGCCCCGGGACTAGCGGGGATACGAACACCGGGGAGCTGTTTTTT
once | TRBJ2-3 | - | TRBV6-5 | CASSYSGLPHHTQYF | TGTGCCAGCAGTTACTCGGGCCTCCCCCACCATACGCAGTATTTT
- | TRBJ2-7 | - | TRBV5-8 | CASSFQGYEQYF | TGTGCCAGCAGCTTCCAGGGGTACGAGCAGTACTTC
- | TRBJ1-1 | - | TRBV7-6 | CASSFHGKTEAFF | TGTGCCAGCAGCTTTCACGGGAAAACTGAAGCTTTCTTT
- | TRBJ2-7 | - | TRBV4-1 | CASTQQVAGSSYEQYF | TGCGCCAGCACCCAGCAGGTAGCCGGGAGCTCCTACGAGCAGTACTTC
- | TRBJ2-2 | TRBD1 | TRBV9 | CASRGGQGASNTGELFF | TGTGCCAGCAGAGGAGGACAGGGGGCCTCGAACACCGGGGAGCTGTTTTTT
- | TRBJ1-2 | - | TRBV27 | CASSEGFGYTF | TGTGCCAGCAGTGAGGGATTCGGCTACACCTTC
- | TRBJ2-3 | - | TRBV12-5 | CASGPSTDTQYF | TGTGCTAGTGGTCCATCTACAGATACGCAGTATTTT
- | TRBJ2-4 | - | TRBV6-5 | CASSYSVGVAKNIQYF | TGTGCCAGCAGTTACAGTGTGGGAGTAGCCAAAAACATTCAGTACTTC
- | TRBJ2-5 | - | TRBV5-1 | CASSLELFKETQYF | TGCGCCAGCAGCTTGGAATTATTTAAAGAGACCCAGTACTTC
- | TRBJ1-1 | TRBD1 | TRBV7-8 | CASSRRQGGNTEAFF | TGTGCCAGCAGTCGAAGACAGGGGGGGAACACTGAAGCTTTCTTT
- | TRBJ2-1 | - | TRBV11-2 | CASSLGGNGEQFF | TGTGCCAGCAGCTTGGGCGGGAACGGTGAGCAGTTCTTC
- | TRBJ2-7 | TRBD2 | TRBV29-1 | CSVIPGLKYEQYF | TGCAGCGTCATCCCGGGACTAAAATACGAGCAGTACTTC
- | TRBJ2-5 | - | TRBV4-3 | CASSQETGSETQYF | TGCGCCAGCAGCCAGGAAACAGGGAGCGAGACCCAGTACTTC
once | TRBJ2-5 | TRBD1 | TRBV2 | CASRGQQETQYF | TGTGCCAGCAGGGGACAGCAAGAGACCCAGTACTTC
- | TRBJ2-3 | - | TRBV19 | CASSMWWEQSTDTQYF | TGTGCCAGTAGTATGTGGTGGGAGCAATCCACAGATACGCAGTATTTT
- | TRBJ1-6 | - | TRBV5-1 | CASSLEAVNSPLHF | TGCGCCAGCAGCTTGGAGGCAGTTAATTCACCCCTCCACTTT
- | TRBJ2-7 | - | TRBV5-6 | CASTKDHSSSYEQYF | TGTGCCAGCACCAAGGACCACTCCTCCTCCTACGAGCAGTACTTC
- | TRBJ1-4 | - | TRBV28 | CASSPRRYNEKLFF | TGTGCCAGCAGCCCTCGGCGGTATAATGAAAAACTGTTTTTT
- | TRBJ1-5 | - | TRBV6-5 | CASSTYTNQPQHF | TGTGCCAGCAGTACATATACCAATCAGCCCCAGCATTTT
- | TRBJ2-1 | TRBD2 | TRBV28 | CASRLRGDEQFF | TGTGCCAGCAGACTCCGGGGGGATGAGCAGTTCTTC
- | TRBJ2-7 | - | TRBV19 | CASSPREGANEQYF | TGTGCCAGTAGCCCGAGGGAGGGGGCCAACGAGCAGTACTTC
- | TRBJ1-2 | - | TRBV6-5 | CASSYRGNGYTF | TGTGCCAGCAGTTATCGGGGCAACGGCTACACCTTC
once | TRBJ2-1 | - | TRBV30 | CAWKQGRGYNEQFF | TGTGCCTGGAAACAGGGAAGAGGTTACAATGAGCAGTTCTTC
- | TRBJ2-7 | TRBD2 | TRBV7-2 | CASSLPGLARSYEQYF | TGTGCCAGCAGCCTACCGGGACTAGCGAGATCCTACGAGCAGTACTTC
- | TRBJ2-7 | TRBD1 | TRBV30 | CACARGTLYEQYF | TGTGCCTGCGCCAGGGGGACCCTCTACGAGCAGTACTTC
- | TRBJ1-2 | - | TRBV11-2 | CASSPDLNYGYTF | TGTGCCAGCAGCCCTGACCTAAACTATGGCTACACCTTC
- | TRBJ1-1 | TRBD1 | TRBV7-9 | CASRSHQGAGSTEAFF | TGTGCCAGCAGGTCACACCAGGGGGCGGGAAGCACTGAAGCTTTCTTT
few | TRBJ2-7 | TRBD2 | TRBV29-1 | CSARGGTSYEQYF | TGCAGCGCGCGCGGGGGGACCTCCTACGAGCAGTACTTC
- | TRBJ2-5 | - | TRBV6-5 | CASSQGHPRETQYF | TGTGCCAGCAGCCAGGGACACCCGCGTGAGACCCAGTACTTC
- | TRBJ2-2 | - | TRBV7-9 | CASSLVEGGELFF | TGTGCCAGCAGCTTAGTGGAGGGCGGGGAGCTGTTTTTT
once | TRBJ2-1 | TRBD2 | TRBV9 | CASSVRTSGSVGSYNEQFF | TGTGCCAGCAGCGTCCGGACTAGCGGGAGCGTTGGGTCCTACAATGAGCAGTTCTTC
- | TRBJ1-6 | - | TRBV6-5 | CASSGGAYSPLHF | TGTGCCAGCAGTGGGGGGGCGTATTCACCCCTCCACTTT
- | TRBJ1-2 | TRBD1 | TRBV28 | CASRKQGVVLYGYTF | TGTGCCAGCAGGAAACAGGGGGTGGTCCTCTATGGCTACACCTTC
- | TRBJ2-3 | - | TRBV6-5 | CASSYSTGYTQYF | TGTGCCAGCAGTTACTCGACGGGTTATACGCAGTATTTT
- | TRBJ2-3 | TRBD2 | TRBV18 | CASSPTSGRTDTQYF | TGTGCCAGCTCACCGACTAGCGGGAGAACAGATACGCAGTATTTT
- | TRBJ1-1 | TRBD1 | TRBV2 | CASRGGQSTEAFF | TGTGCCAGCAGGGGGGGACAGTCGACTGAAGCTTTCTTT
- | TRBJ2-3 | TRBD1 | TRBV29-1 | CSVEGQGGTDTQYF | TGCAGCGTTGAAGGTCAGGGGGGCACAGATACGCAGTATTTT
- | TRBJ1-4 | TRBD1 | TRBV5-4 | CASSDRGQRYTTNEKLFF | TGTGCCAGCAGCGACAGGGGGCAGCGATATACAACTAATGAAAAACTGTTTTTT
- | TRBJ2-7 | TRBD2 | TRBV7-6 | CASSHALAGGQSEQYF | TGTGCCAGCAGCCATGCCTTAGCGGGAGGTCAATCCGAGCAGTACTTC
- | TRBJ2-7 | TRBD1 | TRBV29-1 | CSVGGRDRSYEQYF | TGCAGCGTTGGGGGCCGGGACAGGTCCTACGAGCAGTACTTC